The text below deals with one TCR beta chain. The antigen is undetermined. The primer mix had 60 Vbeta and 13 Jbeta primers. Original analysis: It was a later analysis that counted 83 million or so unique TCR beta chains, of which roughly 11 million were shared. The repertoire was sequenced with immunoSEQ multiplex PCR; TCRdb's copy has only in-frame clones and lacks some. The V and J calls and clone size were taken over from that table, and D and trimming were inferred from the DNA. The sample holds approximately 70,000 clones; around 78% are singletons and the top ten take 5.5% to 7%. This record belongs to a study of cytomegalovirus exposure and HLA in healthy donors. Broader study findings: With high specificity and sensitivity, the classifier reportedly diagnosed cytomegalovirus status. It emerged from a later analysis that several of the most significant clusters appeared to be linked to common viral pathogens.

The CDR3 is 15 amino acids. V shed 2 bases, J shed 4 bases, and the junction held 5 bases outside the gene matches. Germline lookup yields CDR1 LNHNV and CDR2 YYDKDF (reference sequence). V gene TRBV15 combines with J gene TRBJ2-7; 10 bases agree with TRBD1. The receptor comes from a man aged 45 to 65 in good health and CMV-seronegative. The sample comprised PBMCs. CDR3 loop: CATSRTGTGVYEQYF. CDR3 in DNA: TGTGCCACCAGCAGAACCGGGACAGGGGTGTACGAGCAGTACTTC.